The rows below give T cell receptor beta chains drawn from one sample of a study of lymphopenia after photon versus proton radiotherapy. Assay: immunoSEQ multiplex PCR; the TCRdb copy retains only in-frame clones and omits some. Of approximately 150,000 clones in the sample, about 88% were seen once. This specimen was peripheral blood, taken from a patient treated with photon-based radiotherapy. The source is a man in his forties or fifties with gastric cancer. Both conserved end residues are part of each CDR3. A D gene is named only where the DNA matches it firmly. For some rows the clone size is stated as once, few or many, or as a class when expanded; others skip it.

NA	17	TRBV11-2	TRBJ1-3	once	TGTGCCAGCAGCCCCCTGCGGGGGCCCTCGGCCAGACACACCATATATTTT	CASSPLRGPSARHTIYF
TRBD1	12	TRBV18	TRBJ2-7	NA	TGTGCCAGCGCGGGGACAGGGAACGAGCAGTACTTC	CASAGTGNEQYF
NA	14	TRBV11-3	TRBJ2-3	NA	TGTGCCAGCAGCCTCACTAGCAGCACAGATACGCAGTATTTT	CASSLTSSTDTQYF
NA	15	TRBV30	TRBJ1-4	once	TGTGCCTGGAGTTCAGAGACAGTGGGTGTGGGAAAACTGTTTTTT	CAWSSETVGVGKLFF
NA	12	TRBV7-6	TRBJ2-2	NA	TGTGCCAGCAGCTTAAGGGGCGGGGAGCTGTTTTTT	CASSLRGGELFF
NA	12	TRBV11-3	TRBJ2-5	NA	TGTGCCAGCAGCTTTCCAGTTGAGACCCAGTACTTC	CASSFPVETQYF
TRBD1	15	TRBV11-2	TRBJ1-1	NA	TGTGCCAGCAGCTTCCTCGGACAGGGGAGGGCTGAAGCTTTCTTT	CASSFLGQGRAEAFF
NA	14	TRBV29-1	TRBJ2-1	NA	TGCAGCGTTGAACCGCCGGGACAACACAATGAGCAGTTCTTC	CSVEPPGQHNEQFF
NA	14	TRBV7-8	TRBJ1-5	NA	TGTGCCAGCAGTCGGGACGGCCCTAATCAGCCCCAGCATTTT	CASSRDGPNQPQHF
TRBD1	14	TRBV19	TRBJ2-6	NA	TGTGCCAGTAGCACAGGGGACGGGGCCAACGTCCTGACTTTC	CASSTGDGANVLTF
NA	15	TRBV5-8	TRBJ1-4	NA	TGTGCCAGCAGCGCCAGACAGGTTAGGGGTGAAAAACTGTTTTTT	CASSARQVRGEKLFF
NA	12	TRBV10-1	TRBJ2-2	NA	TGCGCCAGCAGAGGGGTCACCGGGGAGCTGTTTTTT	CASRGVTGELFF
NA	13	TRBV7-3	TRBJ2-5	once	TGTGCCAGCAGTCGGGACCGGGATGAGACCCAGTACTTC	CASSRDRDETQYF
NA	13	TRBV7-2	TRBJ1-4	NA	TGTGCCAGCAGCTCCCAGCGGAGTGAAAAACTGTTTTTT	CASSSQRSEKLFF
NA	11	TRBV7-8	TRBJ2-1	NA	TGTGCCAGCAGCTTAGAGGGTGAGCAGTTCTTC	CASSLEGEQFF
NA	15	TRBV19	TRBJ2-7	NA	TGTGCCAGTAGTACGATGGGGGGTGAGAGCTACGAGCAGTACTTC	CASSTMGGESYEQYF
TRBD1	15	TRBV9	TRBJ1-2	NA	TGTGCCAGCAGCGATAGCGGGACAGCTTTCTATGGCTACACCTTC	CASSDSGTAFYGYTF
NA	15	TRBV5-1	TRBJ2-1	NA	TGCGCCAGCAGCTTGGTTAGGGGGGTCTACAATGAGCAGTTCTTC	CASSLVRGVYNEQFF
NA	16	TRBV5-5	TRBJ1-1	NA	TGTGCCAGCAGCTTGGATGGGGGGACCCGGAACACTGAAGCTTTCTTT	CASSLDGGTRNTEAFF
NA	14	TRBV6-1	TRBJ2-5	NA	TGTGCCAGCATGTGGGGGGGAGGGGGAGAGACCCAGTACTTC	CASMWGGGGETQYF
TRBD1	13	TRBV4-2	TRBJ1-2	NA	TGTGCCAGCAGCCCACAGGGGGACTATGGCTACACCTTC	CASSPQGDYGYTF
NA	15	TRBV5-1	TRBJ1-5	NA	TGCGCCAGCAGCTTCGACGGGGCTGGCAATCAGCCCCAGCATTTT	CASSFDGAGNQPQHF
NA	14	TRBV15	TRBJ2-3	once	TGTGCCACCAGCAGACCTGGCCGAACAGATACGCAGTATTTT	CATSRPGRTDTQYF
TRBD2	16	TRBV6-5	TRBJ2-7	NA	TGTGCCAGCAGTTATTACGGGACTAGCGGTGGCTACGAGCAGTACTTC	CASSYYGTSGGYEQYF
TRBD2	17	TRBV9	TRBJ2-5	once	TGTGCCAGCAGCCTTAGGGGGGGAGCGGGAGGCCAAGAGACCCAGTACTTC	CASSLRGGAGGQETQYF